These T cell receptor beta chains were read from a single sample in a study of regulatory T cells in long-lasting Graves disease. Each CDR3 protein is one row after TCRdb ran MiXCR on the multiplex PCR reads. The sample lists 350,000 to 500,000 distinct CDR3 sequences; roughly a fifth were seen once. The starting material was peripheral blood mononuclear cells (PBMCs), obtained when the disease was refractory, from a patient treated with antithyroid drugs. These receptor sequences come from a female donor with Graves disease. CDR3s include the opening cysteine and the closing phenylalanine or tryptophan. A D gene is named only where the DNA matches it firmly. The size of a clone is reported for some rows only, either as once, few or many, or as a class for expanded clones.

size: NA; V: TRBV12-3/TRBV12-4; D: TRBD1; J: TRBJ2-3; CDR3: CASTVGQGVNTQYF; DNA: TGTGCCAGCACCGTGGGACAGGGGGTGAATACGCAGTATTTT
size: many; V: TRBV11-2; D: TRBD2; J: TRBJ2-7; CDR3: CASSLASGRAFGYEQYF; DNA: TGTGCCAGCAGCTTAGCTAGCGGGAGGGCCTTTGGGTACGAGCAGTACTTC
size: few; V: TRBV6-2/TRBV6-3; D: NA; J: TRBJ2-1; CDR3: CARSYSWSSYNEQFF; DNA: TGTGCCCGCAGTTACTCCTGGAGCTCCTACAATGAGCAGTTCTTC
size: few; V: TRBV7-3; D: NA; J: TRBJ2-5; CDR3: CASSSKSLLRSSQGTQYF; DNA: TGTGCCAGCAGCTCCAAGTCCCTCCTTCGGTCTAGTCAGGGGACCCAGTACTTC
size: NA; V: TRBV3-1; D: NA; J: TRBJ2-1; CDR3: CASSQAEEQFF; DNA: TGTGCCAGCAGCCAAGCGGAAGAGCAGTTCTTC
size: NA; V: TRBV19; D: NA; J: TRBJ1-1; CDR3: CASSMDRGMNTEAFF; DNA: TGTGCCAGTAGTATGGATAGGGGCATGAACACTGAAGCTTTCTTT
size: NA; V: TRBV6-5; D: TRBD1; J: TRBJ2-5; CDR3: CASSYSTPGTGGVETQYF; DNA: TGTGCCAGCAGTTACTCGACGCCCGGGACAGGGGGGGTAGAGACCCAGTACTTC
size: few; V: TRBV5-1; D: TRBD2; J: TRBJ2-5; CDR3: CASSPGLASGETQYF; DNA: TGCGCCAGCAGCCCTGGACTAGCCTCGGGGGAGACCCAGTACTTC
size: many; V: TRBV28; D: NA; J: TRBJ2-6; CDR3: CASAPKPRPGARANVLTF; DNA: TGTGCCAGCGCTCCGAAACCGCGCCCCGGGGCCCGGGCCAACGTCCTGACTTTC
size: few; V: TRBV5-4; D: NA; J: TRBJ2-5; CDR3: CASSLVLGEETQYF; DNA: TGTGCCAGCAGCTTGGTTTTGGGGGAAGAGACCCAGTACTTC
size: many; V: TRBV6-1; D: NA; J: TRBJ1-2; CDR3: CASSTPRRGHGDYYGYTF; DNA: TGTGCCAGCAGTACCCCCCGCAGGGGACACGGAGATTACTATGGCTACACCTTC
size: NA; V: TRBV4-1; D: NA; J: TRBJ1-1; CDR3: CASSQALVGGSAEAFF; DNA: TGCGCCAGCAGCCAAGCTCTAGTGGGGGGATCCGCTGAAGCTTTCTTT
size: many; V: TRBV12-3/TRBV12-4; D: TRBD2; J: TRBJ2-7; CDR3: CASSLGELTSGSSEQYF; DNA: TGTGCCAGCAGTTTGGGTGAACTTACTAGCGGGAGCTCCGAGCAGTACTTC
size: few; V: TRBV2; D: TRBD2; J: TRBJ2-1; CDR3: CASERVAGDTGEQFF; DNA: TGTGCCAGCGAGCGGGTAGCGGGAGATACTGGTGAGCAGTTCTTC
size: many; V: TRBV5-1; D: NA; J: TRBJ1-2; CDR3: CASSIQEGRGGYTF; DNA: TGCGCCAGCAGCATACAAGAGGGCCGAGGGGGCTACACCTTC
size: NA; V: TRBV12-3/TRBV12-4; D: NA; J: TRBJ1-5; CDR3: CASSFPRDQPQHF; DNA: TGTGCCAGCAGTTTTCCGAGGGACCAGCCCCAGCATTTT
size: few; V: TRBV20-1; D: NA; J: TRBJ2-5; CDR3: CSAHPRIPGQETQYF; DNA: TGCAGTGCTCACCCGAGGATCCCGGGCCAAGAGACCCAGTACTTC
size: many; V: TRBV2; D: NA; J: TRBJ2-6; CDR3: CASSFESGANVLTF; DNA: TGTGCCAGCAGTTTTGAGTCTGGGGCCAACGTCCTGACTTTC
size: many; V: TRBV29-1; D: TRBD1; J: TRBJ2-7; CDR3: CSVGQGLSYEQYF; DNA: TGCAGCGTCGGACAGGGCCTCTCCTACGAGCAGTACTTC
size: once; V: TRBV20-1; D: TRBD2; J: TRBJ2-4; CDR3: CSAKAGALGIQYF; DNA: TGCAGTGCTAAAGCGGGAGCCCTTGGCATTCAGTACTTC
size: NA; V: TRBV6-2/TRBV6-3; D: NA; J: TRBJ1-5; CDR3: CASSLTRPVSNQPQHF; DNA: TGTGCCAGCAGCCTCACGCGGCCAGTTAGCAATCAGCCCCAGCATTTT
size: few; V: TRBV5-1; D: NA; J: TRBJ1-1; CDR3: CASSLRGGVGDGTEAFF; DNA: TGCGCCAGCAGCTTGAGGGGCGGGGTGGGGGACGGCACTGAAGCTTTCTTT
size: many; V: TRBV28; D: NA; J: TRBJ2-5; CDR3: CASSLSAGLDVNRETQYF; DNA: TGTGCCAGCAGTTTAAGCGCGGGACTGGACGTAAACAGGGAGACCCAGTACTTC
size: NA; V: TRBV25-1; D: NA; J: TRBJ2-6; CDR3: CASSGVPLFTPQSGANVLTF; DNA: TGTGCCAGCAGTGGGGTTCCCCTCTTCACACCCCAGTCTGGGGCCAACGTCCTGACTTTC
size: NA; V: TRBV20-1; D: TRBD2; J: TRBJ2-7; CDR3: CSGTSGIQYEQYF; DNA: TGCAGTGGGACTAGCGGGATTCAATACGAGCAGTACTTC
size: NA; V: TRBV28; D: TRBD1; J: TRBJ2-1; CDR3: CASSHQGTAAYNEQFF; DNA: TGTGCCAGCAGCCACCAAGGGACAGCGGCGTACAATGAGCAGTTCTTC
size: NA; V: TRBV29-1; D: NA; J: TRBJ2-3; CDR3: CSVDIRPRKDTQYF; DNA: TGCAGCGTTGACATCAGGCCCCGTAAGGATACGCAGTATTTT
size: NA; V: TRBV29-1; D: TRBD2; J: TRBJ2-5; CDR3: CSLKGSGRAQETQYF; DNA: TGCAGCCTCAAGGGTAGCGGGAGGGCACAAGAGACCCAGTACTTC
size: NA; V: TRBV4-1; D: TRBD2; J: TRBJ2-1; CDR3: CASSLLAGVANEQFF; DNA: TGCGCCAGCAGCCTACTAGCGGGAGTTGCGAATGAGCAGTTCTTC
size: few; V: TRBV30; D: NA; J: TRBJ2-5; CDR3: CAWSRTYRETQYF; DNA: TGTGCCTGGAGTAGGACCTATCGAGAGACCCAGTACTTC
size: many; V: TRBV28; D: NA; J: TRBJ2-7; CDR3: CASSFAQQDASYEQYF; DNA: TGTGCCAGCAGTTTCGCCCAACAAGACGCCTCCTACGAGCAGTACTTC
size: few; V: TRBV7-9; D: NA; J: TRBJ2-1; CDR3: CASSPPGNEQFF; DNA: TGTGCCAGCAGCCCCCCCGGGAATGAGCAGTTCTTC
size: NA; V: TRBV20-1; D: TRBD1; J: TRBJ2-2; CDR3: CSATGQGKVGTGELFF; DNA: TGCAGTGCAACCGGACAGGGGAAGGTGGGCACCGGGGAGCTGTTTTTT
size: many; V: TRBV6-1; D: TRBD1; J: TRBJ1-5; CDR3: CASSWDSSNQPQHF; DNA: TGTGCCAGTTCCTGGGACAGCAGCAATCAGCCCCAGCATTTT
size: many; V: TRBV2; D: TRBD2; J: TRBJ2-7; CDR3: CASSPGLAGNEQYF; DNA: TGTGCCAGCAGCCCAGGGCTAGCGGGGAACGAGCAGTACTTC
size: many; V: TRBV28; D: NA; J: TRBJ2-7; CDR3: CASSLVNSYEQYF; DNA: TGTGCCAGCAGTTTGGTCAACTCCTACGAGCAGTACTTC
size: NA; V: TRBV20-1; D: NA; J: TRBJ2-5; CDR3: CSANWGRGTETQYF; DNA: TGCAGTGCTAACTGGGGCCGCGGGACGGAGACCCAGTACTTC
size: many; V: TRBV28; D: TRBD2; J: TRBJ2-7; CDR3: CASSFSSPRLAGGHEQYF; DNA: TGTGCCAGCAGTTTTTCCTCCCCCCGACTAGCGGGAGGACACGAGCAGTACTTC
size: many; V: TRBV5-1; D: TRBD2; J: TRBJ2-7; CDR3: CASSPATSGSWEQYF; DNA: TGCGCCAGCAGCCCCGCGACTAGCGGGAGTTGGGAGCAGTACTTC
size: many; V: TRBV24-1; D: TRBD2; J: TRBJ2-5; CDR3: CATSPGTSDYSEETQYF; DNA: TGTGCCACCTCCCCCGGGACTAGCGATTATTCCGAAGAGACCCAGTACTTC
size: NA; V: TRBV7-9; D: NA; J: TRBJ1-2; CDR3: CTSSPLVSGYTF; DNA: TGTACCAGCAGCCCCCTGGTGTCCGGCTACACCTTC
size: few; V: TRBV7-8; D: NA; J: TRBJ1-2; CDR3: CASSMTAGHYGYTF; DNA: TGTGCCAGCAGCATGACAGCGGGGCACTATGGCTACACCTTC
size: NA; V: TRBV10-3; D: NA; J: TRBJ2-5; CDR3: CAIRTPRGYQETQYF; DNA: TGTGCCATCAGGACGCCAAGGGGGTACCAAGAGACCCAGTACTTC
size: few; V: TRBV5-5; D: NA; J: TRBJ2-5; CDR3: CASSPLVRSQETQYF; DNA: TGTGCCAGCAGCCCCCTGGTGCGGAGTCAAGAGACCCAGTACTTC
size: once; V: TRBV5-1; D: TRBD1; J: TRBJ2-1; CDR3: CASSYGTGALEQFF; DNA: TGTGCCAGCAGCTACGGGACAGGGGCTCTTGAGCAGTTCTTC
size: many; V: TRBV15; D: TRBD1; J: TRBJ1-6; CDR3: CATSRDRGSGGHNSPLHF; DNA: TGTGCCACCAGCAGAGATCGGGGTTCAGGGGGTCATAATTCACCCCTCCACTTT
size: NA; V: TRBV7-9; D: NA; J: TRBJ2-2; CDR3: CASSLAIVTGELFF; DNA: TGTGCCAGCAGCTTAGCGATTGTCACCGGGGAGCTGTTTTTT
size: few; V: TRBV12-3/TRBV12-4; D: NA; J: TRBJ1-5; CDR3: CASSFEGTEALQPQHF; DNA: TGTGCCAGCAGCTTCGAGGGGACTGAGGCTCTGCAGCCCCAGCATTTT
size: NA; V: TRBV5-4; D: NA; J: TRBJ2-2; CDR3: CASSWTGRDTGELFF; DNA: TGTGCCAGCAGCTGGACAGGGAGGGACACCGGGGAGCTGTTTTTT
size: many; V: TRBV12-3/TRBV12-4; D: TRBD2; J: TRBJ2-7; CDR3: CASAIAGWYEQYF; DNA: TGTGCCAGCGCGATAGCGGGATGGTACGAGCAGTACTTC
size: many; V: TRBV2; D: TRBD1; J: TRBJ1-4; CDR3: CASTEYRDRVEKLFF; DNA: TGTGCCAGCACCGAATACCGGGACAGGGTAGAAAAACTGTTTTTT
size: few; V: TRBV20-1; D: NA; J: TRBJ2-3; CDR3: CSARAGLADTQYF; DNA: TGCAGTGCTAGGGCGGGTTTGGCAGATACGCAGTATTTT
size: NA; V: TRBV6-2/TRBV6-3; D: TRBD1; J: TRBJ1-3; CDR3: CASSYTRQGSSGNTIYF; DNA: TGTGCCAGCAGTTACACAAGACAGGGAAGCTCTGGAAACACCATATATTTT
size: NA; V: TRBV28; D: NA; J: TRBJ1-1; CDR3: CASSPPNVWTEAFF; DNA: TGTGCCAGCAGCCCCCCAAACGTCTGGACAGAAGCTTTCTTT
size: many; V: TRBV12-3/TRBV12-4; D: TRBD1; J: TRBJ2-4; CDR3: CASSYLHGGTGLNIQYF; DNA: TGTGCCAGCAGTTATCTACACGGAGGGACAGGGCTAAACATTCAGTACTTC
size: few; V: TRBV5-1; D: NA; J: TRBJ2-1; CDR3: CASSFATQLKYNEQFF; DNA: TGCGCCAGCAGCTTCGCGACTCAATTAAAATACAATGAGCAGTTCTTC
size: many; V: TRBV7-9; D: NA; J: TRBJ1-2; CDR3: CASSPQDYGYTF; DNA: TGTGCCAGCAGCCCGCAGGACTATGGCTACACCTTC